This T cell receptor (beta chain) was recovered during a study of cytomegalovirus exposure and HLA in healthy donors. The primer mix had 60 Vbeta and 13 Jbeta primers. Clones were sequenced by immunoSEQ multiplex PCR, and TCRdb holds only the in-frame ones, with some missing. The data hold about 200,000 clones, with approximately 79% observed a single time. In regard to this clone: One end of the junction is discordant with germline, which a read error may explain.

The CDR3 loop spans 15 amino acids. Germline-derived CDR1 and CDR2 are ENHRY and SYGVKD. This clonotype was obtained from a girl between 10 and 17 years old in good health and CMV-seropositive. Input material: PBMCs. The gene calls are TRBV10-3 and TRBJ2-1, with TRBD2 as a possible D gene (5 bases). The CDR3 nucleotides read TGTGCCATCAATGAGGAGAGGGTAGGAAAGAATGAGCAGTTCTTC. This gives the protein CAINEERVGKNEQFF.